This paragraph covers one TCR beta chain sequence. The data derive from a study of CD8+ T cells in alopecia areata. In the study overall: Treated patients received severity scores based on the percentage of scalp area affected.

The CDR3 runs to 13 residues. Germline CDR1 and CDR2: SNHLY and FYNNEI. V lost 2 bases to trimming and J lost 4 bases; unmatched junction nucleotides: 0. cDNA serving as the sequencing template came from extracted, reverse transcribed RNA. Only in-frame clones appear in the TCRdb table, and some are missing; sequencing was by immunoSEQ multiplex PCR. The sample includes 200,000 to 250,000 clones, under 70% of them seen just once. Treatment specified: oral pan-JAK inhibitor, 5-10 mg twice daily. The rearrangement links TRBV2 to TRBJ2-3; 7 bases line up with TRBD1. The source material was CD4+ T cells sorted from blood, sampled at week 4, from a patient treated with tofacitinib. This TCR came from a human donor with alopecia areata. Here the CDR3 DNA reads TGTGCCAGCAGTGAACAGGGGGCAGATACGCAGTATTTT. Translating gives CASSEQGADTQYF.